These 27 T cell receptor beta chains were all obtained from the same sample, sequenced in a study of OX40 agonist ivuxolimab in advanced cancers. The receptor library was made with the immunoSEQ multiplex PCR assay. The table was pulled from immuneACCESS by TCRdb, which kept in-frame rearrangements only. Such tables lose some clones; where checked, under half of the loss comes from unresolved V genes, and the rest has no known cause. Here the sample has over 75,000 clones; more than 85% occur a single time. Around 1.1% of the sample is taken by the ten largest. The sequences come from CD4+ or CD8+ T cells sorted from blood, collected in a trial of the OX40 agonist ivuxolimab. The receptors were sampled from an adult with an advanced solid tumor such as melanoma, head and neck, liver or kidney cancer.

DNA for the CDR3: TGCGCCAGCAGCTTACTAGCGGGAGGTCGCGAGCAGTTCTTC. It yields the protein CASSLLAGGREQFF. The genes are TRBV5-1 and TRBJ2-1; 12 bases match TRBD2. In germline, CDR1 is SGHRS, CDR2 YFSETQ. CDR3 length equals 14 residues. The V segment lost 2 bases and the J segment 10 bases; nucleotides outside the gene matches: 4.

J is TRBJ1-1 and V is TRBV19; TRBD1 agrees at 10 bases. Germline V gene sequence: CDR1 LNHDA, CDR2 SQIVND (reference sequence). The CDR3 extends over 12 amino acids. Trimming at V came to 6 bases and at J to 8 bases, leaving 3 bases not matched to a gene. This CDR3 is CASSMDRGEAFF. CDR3 nucleotide sequence: TGTGCCAGTAGCATGGACAGGGGGGAAGCTTTCTTT.

The V and J genes are TRBV21-1 and TRBJ2-1; TRBD2, as called in the table, went unchecked against the DNA. TRBV21-1 is described as a pseudogene. The CDR3 length is 18 residues. CDR3 nucleotide sequence: TGTGCCAGCAGCAAAGCACGGACTAGCGGGTCTATTAACAATGAGCAGTTCTTC. Translation gives CASSKARTSGSINNEQFF.

The gene calls are TRBV4-2 and TRBJ2-1; D is unclear. V was shortened by 0 bases and J by 5 bases, with 17 bases between the two germline ends. CDR3 length: 17 amino acids. CDR1 is LGHNA and CDR2 is YNFKEQ in the germline V gene. The DNA for the CDR3 is TGTGCCAGCAGCCAAGATCGAAGACCGACCCCCGACAATGAGCAGTTCTTC. Protein product: CASSQDRRPTPDNEQFF.

V is TRBV9 and J is TRBJ2-2, with 10 bases aligning to TRBD1. The CDR3 length is 16 residues. After removal of 3 bases from V and 5 bases from J, the junction contained 7 bases not matched to a gene. Germline V gene lookup returns CDR1 SGDLS and CDR2 YYNGEE. The CDR3 here is CASSGRDRGRTGELFF. CDR3 in DNA: TGTGCCAGCAGCGGCCGGGACAGGGGCAGAACCGGGGAGCTGTTTTTT.

The chain couples TRBV5-1 to TRBJ2-1; 11 bases line up with TRBD2. CDR3 length equals 15 residues. The germline V gene encodes CDR1 SGHRS and CDR2 YFSETQ. V was pared by 6 bases and J by 9 bases, with 11 bases of the junction left unmatched. The CDR3 here is CASTPGLAAPREQFF. The CDR3 DNA reads TGCGCCAGCACCCCGGGACTAGCGGCCCCCCGTGAGCAGTTCTTC. The full variable domain, with the rest looked up from reference TRBV5-1 and TRBJ2-1, is KAGVTQTPRYLIKTRGQQVTLSCSPISGHRSVSWYQQTPGQGLQFLFEYFSETQRNKGNFPGRFSGRQFSNSRSEMNVSTLELGDSALYLCASTPGLAAPREQFFGPGTRLTVL.

V and J are TRBV19 and TRBJ1-5; D is unresolved. Germline-derived CDR1 and CDR2 are LNHDA and SQIVND (reference sequence). The length of the CDR3 is 15 residues. The germline V and J ends were trimmed by 5 bases and 1 base, with 12 bases remaining between them. CDR3 nucleotides: TGTGCCAGTAGTGAGGGCCGATCGAGCAATCAGCCCCAGCATTTT. It encodes CASSEGRSSNQPQHF.

The chain is built from TRBV9 and TRBJ2-2; 8 nucleotides line up with TRBD1. V gave up 1 base and J gave up 7 bases; unmatched junction bases: 12. CDR3 length: 17 residues. CDR1 and CDR2 from the germline V gene are SGDLS and YYNGEE. CDR3 bases: TGTGCCAGCAGCGTAAAGGGCGGAGCAGGGGGCTTCGGGGAGCTGTTTTTT. This encodes CASSVKGGAGGFGELFF.

The genes are TRBV6-6 and TRBJ2-7; the D is unclear. The germline V gene has CDR1 MNHNY and CDR2 SVGAGI (reference sequence). The CDR3 runs 11 residues. Trimming cost V 0 bases and J 9 bases, with 6 bases left between them. The CDR3 reads CASSYSNWQYF. Written as DNA, the CDR3 is TGTGCCAGCAGTTACTCGAACTGGCAGTACTTC.

The rearrangement uses TRBV6-1 and TRBJ1-2; tentative D call: TRBD1 (5 bases). This CDR3 is 16 amino acids long. Trimming pared 4 bases from V and 0 bases from J, leaving 15 bases between. The germline gives CDR1 MNHNS, CDR2 SASEGT. DNA for the CDR3: TGTGCCAGCAGTGGGGGCGGCCTTGACACTAACTATGGCTACACCTTC. Translated: CASSGGGLDTNYGYTF.

The chain recombines TRBV21-1 with TRBJ1-5; the table's D call TRBD1 went unverified against the DNA. TRBV21-1 has pseudogene status. This CDR3 spans 18 amino acids. In DNA form, the CDR3 reads TGTGCCAGCAGCAAACGAGACAGGGACCCTTATAGCAATCAGCCCCAGCATTTT. The encoded protein is CASSKRDRDPYSNQPQHF.

The chain links TRBV2 to TRBJ2-2; D is ambiguous. The CDR3 has 13 amino acids. Trimming removed 4 bases at V and 4 bases at J, with 7 bases between. Germline lookup yields CDR1 SNHLY and CDR2 FYNNEI. CDR3 region: CASSVLVTGELFF. CDR3 in DNA: TGTGCCAGCAGTGTTTTGGTCACCGGGGAGCTGTTTTTT.

This chain connects TRBV5-8 to TRBJ2-3; D is possibly TRBD2 (5 bases). This CDR3 is 12 amino acids long. Germline assignment: CDR1 SGHTS and CDR2 YDEGEE. Trimming stripped 4 bases from V and 15 bases from J, with 18 bases between. The CDR3 nucleotides are TGTGCCAGCAGCCGACCCGGGAACCCCGTTTATTTT. Encoded protein: CASSRPGNPVYF. The full variable domain, rest sourced from reference TRBV5-8 and TRBJ2-3, is EAGVTQSPTHLIKTRGQQATLRCSPISGHTSVYWYQQALGLGLQFLLWYDEGEERNRGNFPPRFSGRQFPNYSSELNVNALELEDSALYLCASSRPGNPVYFGPGTRLTVL.

The CDR3 DNA reads TGTGCCAGCAGTTACTCGAGTAGCGGGGTGATGGGGCAGTTCTTC. This sequence encodes CASSYSSSGVMGQFF. This chain connects TRBV6-6 to TRBJ2-1; the match to TRBD2 covers 8 bases. This CDR3 region has 15 residues. Germline V CDR1 and CDR2: MNHNY, SVGAGI (reference sequence). J lost 12 bases, V lost 0 bases, and 10 bases had no gene match.

About this clone: An end of the junction differs from the germline gene, which may be a read error. The chain couples TRBV5-1 to TRBJ2-2, with a weak D call TRBD2 (6 bases). CDR3 length: 15 amino acids. The germline V gene has CDR1 SGHRS and CDR2 YFSETQ. The CDR3 DNA is TGCGCCAGCTCTAAAACCGGGAGCAACACCGGGAAGCTGTTTTTT. It encodes CASSKTGSNTGKLFF.

This clone was found once. This rearrangement joins TRBV6-5 to TRBJ1-2; D is perhaps TRBD1 (6 bases). CDR1 and CDR2 (germline): MNHEY, SVGAGI. The CDR3 has 15 amino acids. V was shortened by 6 bases and J by 1 base, with 15 bases between the two germline ends. The CDR3 coding sequence is TGTGCCAGCAGGTCCACAGGGAACCTTAACTATGGCTACACCTTC. It is translated as CASRSTGNLNYGYTF.

V usage is TRBV5-3 and J usage is TRBJ2-5; 8 bases match TRBD1. TRBV5-3 is an open reading frame, and its role is uncertain. This CDR3 contains 15 residues. V lost 4 bases and J lost 7; bases outside the gene matches: 12. The CDR3 sequence: CARSPPTGVVGTQYF. In DNA, the CDR3 is TGTGCCAGAAGCCCACCGACAGGGGTGGTGGGGACCCAGTACTTC.

The chain uses TRBV5-4 and TRBJ1-2; TRBD1 might be the D (5 bases). This CDR3 region has 12 residues. The germline V gene has CDR1 SGHNT and CDR2 YYREEE (reference sequence). The V and J ends lost 4 bases and 10 bases respectively, with 14 bases between them. The CDR3 region is CASSTGTATYTF. In DNA, the CDR3 is TGTGCCAGCAGCACGGGGACGGCCACCTACACCTTC.

V and J are TRBV28 and TRBJ2-3, with D uncertain. The CDR3 totals 14 residues. Trimming removed 4 bases from V and 7 bases from J, with 15 bases in between. CDR1 is MDHEN, CDR2 SYDVKM, per germline. The CDR3 nucleotides read TGTGCCAGCAGTTCTACAGTTGACGTGAATACGCAGTATTTT. Amino acid sequence: CASSSTVDVNTQYF.

The table lists this clone with a count of one. The J gene is TRBJ2-3, the V gene TRBV11-2; D is unclear. V lost 8 bases to trimming and J lost 4 bases, with 10 bases between them. CDR3 length: 12 residues. CDR1 SGHAT and CDR2 FQNNGV come from the germline V gene. The CDR3 spells CASPKGADTQYF. The CDR3 DNA reads as TGTGCCAGCCCCAAGGGTGCAGATACGCAGTATTTT.

This clone was observed a handful of times. V and J are TRBV30 and TRBJ2-7; possible D gene TRBD1, 8 bases. Trimming pared 8 bases from V and 1 base from J, leaving 15 bases between. Germline CDR1 GTSNPN, CDR2 SVGIG (reference sequence). This CDR3 has 13 residues. CDR3 sequence reads: CAADRGGSYEQYF. The CDR3 DNA follows: TGTGCCGCCGACAGGGGAGGGTCCTACGAGCAGTACTTC.

The chain recombines TRBV4-2 with TRBJ2-5; 11 bases are shared with TRBD2. J was trimmed by 0 bases and V by 1 base; bases with no gene match: 4. Germline-derived CDR1 and CDR2 are LGHNA and YNFKEQ. This CDR3 region has 17 residues. The CDR3 loop reads CASSQAGLAGDQETQYF. In DNA form, the CDR3 reads TGTGCCAGCAGCCAAGCTGGACTAGCGGGCGACCAAGAGACCCAGTACTTC.

The chain links TRBV6-1 to TRBJ1-2, with no clear D. V gave up 6 bases and J gave up 1 base, with 9 bases separating them. The length of the CDR3 is 13 residues. Germline loops: CDR1 MNHNS, CDR2 SASEGT. CDR3 sequence: CASRVSSNYGYTF. In nucleotides, the CDR3 is TGTGCCAGCAGGGTCAGTAGTAACTATGGCTACACCTTC.

This chain links TRBV28 with TRBJ1-1; D possibly corresponds to TRBD1 (6 bases). The V gene's germline CDR1 is MDHEN and CDR2 SYDVKM. This CDR3 is built from 11 residues. V was trimmed by 6 bases and J by 8 bases, leaving 10 bases between them. DNA of the CDR3: TGTGCCAGCAGGGGACACCAAGAAGCTTTCTTT. Encoded protein: CASRGHQEAFF. Complete variable domain (other parts from reference TRBV28 and TRBJ1-1): DVKVTQSSRYLVKRTGEKVFLECVQDMDHENMFWYRQDPGLGLRLIYFSYDVKMKEKGDIPEGYSVSREKKERFSLILESASTNQTSMYLCASRGHQEAFFGQGTRLTVV.

The J gene is TRBJ2-1, the V gene TRBV7-2; D is undetermined. The length of the CDR3 is 14 residues. V lost 5 bases and J 1 base, leaving 9 bases between the germline ends. Per the germline V gene, CDR1 is SGHTA and CDR2 is FQGNSA. The CDR3 protein is CASSRLGSYNEQFF. DNA of the CDR3: TGTGCCAGCAGCCGCCTCGGGTCCTACAATGAGCAGTTCTTC.

The chain uses TRBV19 and TRBJ2-4; TRBD1 agrees at 9 bases. After removal of 6 bases from V and 0 bases from J, the junction contained 6 bases not matched to a gene. The CDR3 is made up of 16 amino acids. CDR1 is LNHDA, CDR2 SQIVND, per germline (reference sequence). The CDR3 DNA follows: TGTGCCAGTAGCGGGACAGGGTCTTTAGCCAAAAACATTCAGTACTTC. Translating it yields CASSGTGSLAKNIQYF.

CDR3 bases: TGCAGCGTTGGTTTGGCTCCATCCTACGAGCAGTACTTC. It codes for CSVGLAPSYEQYF. V usage is TRBV29-1 and J usage is TRBJ2-7; D is unclear. The CDR3 runs to 13 residues. Trimming took 4 bases from V and 1 from J, leaving 11 bases between them. Germline CDR1 is SQVTM and CDR2 is ANQGSEA.